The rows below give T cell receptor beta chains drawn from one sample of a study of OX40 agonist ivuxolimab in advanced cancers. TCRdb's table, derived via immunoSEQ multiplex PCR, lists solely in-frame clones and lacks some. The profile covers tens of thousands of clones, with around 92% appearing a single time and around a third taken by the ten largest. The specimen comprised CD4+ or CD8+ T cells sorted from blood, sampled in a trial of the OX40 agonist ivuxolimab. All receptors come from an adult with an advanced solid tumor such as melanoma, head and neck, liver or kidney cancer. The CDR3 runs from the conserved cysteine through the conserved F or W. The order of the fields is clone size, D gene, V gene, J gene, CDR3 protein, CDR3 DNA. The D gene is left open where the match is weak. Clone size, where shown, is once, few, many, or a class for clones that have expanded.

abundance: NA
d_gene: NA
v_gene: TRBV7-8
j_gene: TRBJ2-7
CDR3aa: CASGQGRYEQYF
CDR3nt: TGTGCCAGCGGCCAGGGTCGGTACGAGCAGTACTTC

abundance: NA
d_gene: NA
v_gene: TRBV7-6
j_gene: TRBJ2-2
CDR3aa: CASSFGGPTGELFF
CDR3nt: TGTGCCAGCAGCTTTGGGGGCCCCACCGGGGAGCTGTTTTTT

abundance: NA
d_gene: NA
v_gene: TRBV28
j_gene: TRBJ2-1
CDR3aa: CASSYLSADNEQFF
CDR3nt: TGTGCCAGCAGTTATTTGTCGGCCGATAATGAGCAGTTCTTC

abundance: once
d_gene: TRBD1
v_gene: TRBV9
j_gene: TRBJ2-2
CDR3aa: CASSVYQGATGELFF
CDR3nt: TGTGCCAGCAGCGTATACCAGGGGGCGACCGGGGAGCTGTTTTTT

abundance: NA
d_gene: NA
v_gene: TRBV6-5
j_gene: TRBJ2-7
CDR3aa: CASRTIAYEQYF
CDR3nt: TGTGCCAGCAGGACAATTGCCTACGAGCAGTACTTC

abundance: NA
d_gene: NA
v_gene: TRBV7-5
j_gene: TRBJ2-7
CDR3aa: CARSSGQTRPYEQYF
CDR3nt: TGTGCCAGAAGCTCAGGACAAACGCGACCCTACGAGCAGTACTTC

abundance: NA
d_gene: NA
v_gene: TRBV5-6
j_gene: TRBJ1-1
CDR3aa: CASSFDSLNTEAFF
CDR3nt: TGTGCCAGCAGTTTTGACAGCCTGAACACTGAAGCTTTCTTT

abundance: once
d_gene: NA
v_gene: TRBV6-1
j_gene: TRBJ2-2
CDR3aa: CASSDQGGELFF
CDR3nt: TGTGCCAGCAGTGACCAGGGAGGGGAGCTGTTTTTT

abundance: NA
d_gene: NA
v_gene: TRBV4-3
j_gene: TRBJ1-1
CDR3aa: CASSQTTGTEAFF
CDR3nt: TGCGCCAGCAGCCAGACTACGGGTACTGAAGCTTTCTTT

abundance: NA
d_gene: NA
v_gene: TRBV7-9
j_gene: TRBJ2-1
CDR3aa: CASSYSYNEQFF
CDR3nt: TGTGCCAGCAGCTACAGTTACAATGAGCAGTTCTTC

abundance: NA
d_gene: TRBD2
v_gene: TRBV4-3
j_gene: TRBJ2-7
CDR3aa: CASSQELAGSYEQYF
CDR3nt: TGCGCCAGCAGCCAAGAGCTAGCGGGTTCCTACGAGCAGTACTTC

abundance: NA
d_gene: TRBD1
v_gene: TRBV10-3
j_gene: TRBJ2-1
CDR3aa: CAISDPGQGYNEQFF
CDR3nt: TGTGCCATCAGTGACCCGGGACAGGGCTACAATGAGCAGTTCTTC

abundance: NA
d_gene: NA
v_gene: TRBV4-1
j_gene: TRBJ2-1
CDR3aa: CASSRRDHNEQFF
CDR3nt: TGCGCCAGCAGCCGACGGGACCACAATGAGCAGTTCTTC

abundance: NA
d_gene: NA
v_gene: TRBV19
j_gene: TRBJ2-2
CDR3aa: CASSRGPGELFF
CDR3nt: TGTGCCAGTAGTAGGGGGCCCGGGGAGCTGTTTTTT

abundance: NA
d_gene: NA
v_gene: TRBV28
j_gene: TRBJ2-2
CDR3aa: CASGELFF
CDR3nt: TGTGCCAGCGGGGAGCTGTTTTTT

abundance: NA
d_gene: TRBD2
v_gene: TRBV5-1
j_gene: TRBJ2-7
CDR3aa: CASSHLGEGKTYEQYF
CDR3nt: TGCGCCAGCAGCCATCTGGGGGAGGGTAAAACCTACGAGCAGTACTTC

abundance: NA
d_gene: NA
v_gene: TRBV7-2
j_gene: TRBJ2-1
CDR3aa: CASSPPEGPYNEQFF
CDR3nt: TGTGCCAGCAGCCCCCCGGAGGGCCCCTACAATGAGCAGTTCTTC

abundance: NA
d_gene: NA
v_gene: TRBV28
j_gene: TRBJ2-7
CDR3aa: CASKPPGAATSYEQYF
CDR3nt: TGTGCCAGCAAACCACCGGGAGCGGCAACTTCCTACGAGCAGTACTTC

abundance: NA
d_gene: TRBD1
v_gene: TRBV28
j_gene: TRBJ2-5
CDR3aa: CASSLAHRGLETQYF
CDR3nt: TGTGCCAGCAGTTTGGCCCACAGGGGGCTTGAGACCCAGTACTTC

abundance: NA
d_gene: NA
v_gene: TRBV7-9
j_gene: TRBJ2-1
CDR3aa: CASSDGTIYNEQFF
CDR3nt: TGTGCCAGCAGCGACGGGACAATCTACAATGAGCAGTTCTTC

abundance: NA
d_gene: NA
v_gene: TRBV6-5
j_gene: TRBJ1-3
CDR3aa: CASRKGYSGNTIYF
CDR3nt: TGTGCCAGCCGCAAAGGCTACTCTGGAAACACCATATATTTT

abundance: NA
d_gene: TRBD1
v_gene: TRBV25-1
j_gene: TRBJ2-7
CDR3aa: CASRTGSYEQYF
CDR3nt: TGTGCCAGCAGGACAGGGAGCTACGAGCAGTACTTC

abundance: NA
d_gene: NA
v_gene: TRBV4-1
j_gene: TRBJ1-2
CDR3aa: CASSQEVRADYGYTF
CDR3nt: TGCGCCAGCAGCCAAGAAGTCAGGGCGGACTATGGCTACACCTTC

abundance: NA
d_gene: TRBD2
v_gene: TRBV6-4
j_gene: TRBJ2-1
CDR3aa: CASSDRGGSYNEQFF
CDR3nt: TGTGCCAGCAGTGACCGGGGGGGGTCCTACAATGAGCAGTTCTTC

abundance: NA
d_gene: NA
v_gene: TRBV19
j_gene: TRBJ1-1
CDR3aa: CASFQGTNTEAFF
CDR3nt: TGTGCCAGTTTTCAAGGAACGAACACTGAAGCTTTCTTT

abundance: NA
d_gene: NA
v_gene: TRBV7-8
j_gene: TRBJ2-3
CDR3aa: CASSWTAVTDTQYF
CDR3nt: TGTGCCAGCAGCTGGACGGCGGTCACAGATACGCAGTATTTT

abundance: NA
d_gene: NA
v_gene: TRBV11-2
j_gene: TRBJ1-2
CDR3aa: CASSLIYGGNYGYTF
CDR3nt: TGTGCCAGCAGCTTAATATATGGAGGGAACTATGGCTACACCTTC

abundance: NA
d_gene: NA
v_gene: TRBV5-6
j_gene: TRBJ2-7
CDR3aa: CASSLGRVLEQYF
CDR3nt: TGTGCCAGCAGCTTGGGCCGGGTTCTCGAGCAGTACTTC

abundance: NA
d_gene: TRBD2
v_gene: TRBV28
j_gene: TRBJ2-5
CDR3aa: CAGGSHTETQYF
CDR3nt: TGTGCCGGCGGGAGTCACACTGAGACCCAGTACTTC

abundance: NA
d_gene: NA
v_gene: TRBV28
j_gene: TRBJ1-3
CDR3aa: CASSHHRGNTIYF
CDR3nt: TGTGCCAGCAGCCATCACAGGGGAAACACCATATATTTT

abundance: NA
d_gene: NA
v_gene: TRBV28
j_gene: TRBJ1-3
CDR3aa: CASSTHFSGSGNTIYF
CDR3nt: TGTGCCAGCAGCACCCACTTTTCAGGCTCTGGAAACACCATATATTTT

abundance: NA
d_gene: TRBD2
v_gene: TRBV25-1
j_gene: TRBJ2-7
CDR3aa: CASSVREGSYEQYF
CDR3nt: TGTGCCAGCAGTGTGCGGGAGGGCAGCTACGAGCAGTACTTC

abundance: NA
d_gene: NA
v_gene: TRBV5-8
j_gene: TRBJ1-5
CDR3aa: CASSQYSNQPQHF
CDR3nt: TGTGCCAGCAGCCAATATAGCAATCAGCCCCAGCATTTT

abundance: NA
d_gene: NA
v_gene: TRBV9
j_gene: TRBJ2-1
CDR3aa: CASTQEGGYNEQFF
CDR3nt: TGTGCCAGCACCCAAGAGGGGGGTTACAATGAGCAGTTCTTC

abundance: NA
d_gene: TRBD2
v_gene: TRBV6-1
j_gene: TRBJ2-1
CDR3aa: CASSELGGAREGRDDEQFF
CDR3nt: TGTGCCAGCAGTGAGTTGGGGGGCGCACGGGAGGGCCGGGATGATGAGCAGTTCTTC

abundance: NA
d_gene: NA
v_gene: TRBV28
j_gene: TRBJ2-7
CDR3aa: CASSVGQNGEQYF
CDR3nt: TGTGCCAGCAGTGTAGGACAGAACGGGGAGCAGTACTTC

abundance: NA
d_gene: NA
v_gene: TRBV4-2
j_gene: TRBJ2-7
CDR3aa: CASSQLLGGGQTYEQYF
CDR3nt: TGTGCCAGCAGCCAACTCCTCGGGGGCGGGCAAACCTACGAGCAGTACTTC

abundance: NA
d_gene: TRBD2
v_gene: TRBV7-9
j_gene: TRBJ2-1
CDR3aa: CASRPASGSSYNEQFF
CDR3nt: TGTGCCAGCAGGCCTGCTAGCGGGAGCTCCTACAATGAGCAGTTCTTC

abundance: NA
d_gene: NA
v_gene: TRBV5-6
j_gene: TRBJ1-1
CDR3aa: CASLKEGTEAFF
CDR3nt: TGTGCCAGCCTCAAGGAAGGGACTGAAGCTTTCTTT